Listed below are T cell receptor beta chains from one sample, sequenced in a study of blood T cell repertoires in COVID-19. Libraries were prepared by immunoSEQ multiplex PCR; TCRdb keeps only in-frame clonotypes and omits some of them. The profile covers 150,000 to 200,000 clones, with over 60% appearing a single time and approximately 8% taken by the ten largest. The sequenced sample was peripheral blood. These receptors all stem from a man between 60 and 75 years old with acute or convalescent COVID-19. CDR3s include the opening cysteine and the closing phenylalanine or tryptophan. D genes are given only for firm matches. Only part of the rows carry a size: once, few, many, or a class if the clone is expanded.

>.|.|TRBV18|TRBJ2-6
TGTGCCAGCTCACCACCGGAAGGAGGTGGGGCCAACGTCCTGACTTTC
CASSPPEGGGANVLTF
>.|.|TRBV2|TRBJ1-1
TGTGCCAGCAGTGGGACTGTCAACACTGAAGCTTTCTTT
CASSGTVNTEAFF
>many|TRBD1|TRBV25-1|TRBJ2-7
TGTGCCAGCAGCGGAACCGGGACAGGGGGCTTCGAGCAGTACTTC
CASSGTGTGGFEQYF
>.|.|TRBV4-3|TRBJ1-2
TGCGCCAGCAGCCAAGATCGAACGGTGAACTATGGCTACACCTTC
CASSQDRTVNYGYTF
>.|TRBD2|TRBV5-4|TRBJ2-1
TGTGCCAGCAGCTTGACTAGCGGCCACAATGAGCAGTTCTTC
CASSLTSGHNEQFF
>.|.|TRBV29-1|TRBJ2-7
TGCAGCGTTGAGCAGGGGAGCTCCTACGAGCAGTACTTC
CSVEQGSSYEQYF
>few|.|TRBV21-1|TRBJ1-6
TGTGCCAGCAGAGCCACCGAGCACTTT
CASRATEHF
>few|.|TRBV5-1|TRBJ2-5
TGCGCCAGCAGCTTGGCCGACAGACAAGAGACCCAGTACTTC
CASSLADRQETQYF
>.|.|TRBV2|TRBJ1-2
TGTGCCAGCATTGTCCCCCAGGGATATGGCTACACCTTC
CASIVPQGYGYTF
>.|.|TRBV25-1|TRBJ2-3
TGTGCCAGCAGTGTCGGCAGCGGCGGAGATACGCAGTATTTT
CASSVGSGGDTQYF
>.|TRBD1|TRBV5-6|TRBJ2-7
TGTGCCAGCAGCGGACAGGGGGCATTTCGCTACGAGCAGTACTTC
CASSGQGAFRYEQYF
>once|TRBD1|TRBV19|TRBJ2-2
TGTGCCAGTAGTATATCCCAGGGGGTCACCGGGGAGCTGTTTTTT
CASSISQGVTGELFF
>.|TRBD2|TRBV12-3/TRBV12-4|TRBJ2-5
TGTGCCAGCAGTTTCGGGAGGGGGACCCAGTACTTC
CASSFGRGTQYF
>.|.|TRBV19|TRBJ2-2
TGTGCCAGTCGCAGGACGGACCGGGGCACCGGGGAGCTGTTTTTT
CASRRTDRGTGELFF
>.|.|TRBV7-9|TRBJ1-4
TGTGCCAGCAGCTTTGAAGGGGCTAATGAAAAACTGTTTTTT
CASSFEGANEKLFF
>.|TRBD1|TRBV3-1/TRBV3-2|TRBJ1-2
TGTGCCAGCAGCCTACAGGGGTTTGGCTACACCTTC
CASSLQGFGYTF
>.|TRBD1|TRBV4-1|TRBJ1-6
TGCGCCAGCAGCCAAGCGACAGGGGAGAATTCACCCCTCCACTTT
CASSQATGENSPLHF
>.|TRBD1|TRBV5-1|TRBJ1-2
TGCGCCAGCGCCTCTCGACAGGGGGGGTTTGAAGGCTACACCTTC
CASASRQGGFEGYTF
>.|TRBD2|TRBV10-2|TRBJ2-7
TGCGCCAGCAGTGAGACTAGCGGGGGGCCCTACGAGCAGTACTTC
CASSETSGGPYEQYF
>.|TRBD2|TRBV4-1|TRBJ2-2
TGCGCCAGCCTTAGACTAGCGGAGAACACCGGGGAGCTGTTTTTT
CASLRLAENTGELFF
>.|TRBD1|TRBV4-1|TRBJ2-5
TGCGCCAGCAGCGAGGACAGGGGAAGTGGAGAGACCCAGTACTTC
CASSEDRGSGETQYF
>once|TRBD1|TRBV9|TRBJ1-1
TGTGCCAGCAGCGTAGTTGGGACAGGAAACACTGAAGCTTTCTTT
CASSVVGTGNTEAFF
>.|TRBD1|TRBV9|TRBJ2-7
TGTGCCAGCAGCGCCCGTGACAGGGTCCACGAGCAGTACTTC
CASSARDRVHEQYF
>once|.|TRBV12-3/TRBV12-4|TRBJ1-4
TGTGCCAGCCACCCCGGGGGGGAAAAACTGTTTTTT
CASHPGGEKLFF
>.|TRBD1|TRBV5-1|TRBJ2-5
TGCGCCAGCAGCTTGGCCATCGACAGGGGAGAGACCCAGTACTTC
CASSLAIDRGETQYF
>.|TRBD1|TRBV5-1|TRBJ2-1
TGCGCCAGCAGCTTGGGACAGGGGGTTTACAATGAGCAGTTCTTC
CASSLGQGVYNEQFF
>.|.|TRBV9|TRBJ1-6
TGTGCCAGCAGCGGAATGTCGAGCTCCTATAATTCACCCCTCCACTTT
CASSGMSSSYNSPLHF